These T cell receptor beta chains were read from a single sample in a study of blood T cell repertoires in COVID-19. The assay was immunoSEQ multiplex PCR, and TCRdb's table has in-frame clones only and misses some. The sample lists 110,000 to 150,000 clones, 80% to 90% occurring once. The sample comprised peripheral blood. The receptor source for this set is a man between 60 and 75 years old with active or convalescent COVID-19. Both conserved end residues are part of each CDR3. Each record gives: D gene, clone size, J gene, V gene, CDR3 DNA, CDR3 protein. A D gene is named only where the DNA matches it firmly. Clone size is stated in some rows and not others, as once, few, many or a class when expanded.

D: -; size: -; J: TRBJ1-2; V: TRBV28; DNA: TGTGCCAGCAGCCCATCCCCGCGGGGTGAATTGAATGGCTACACCTTC; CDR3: CASSPSPRGELNGYTF
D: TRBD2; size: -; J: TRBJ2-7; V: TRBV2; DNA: TGTGCCAGCGGGGGGGAGGTGGCCCGAGGGCAGCAGTACTTC; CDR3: CASGGEVARGQQYF
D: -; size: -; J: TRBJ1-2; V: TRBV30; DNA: TGTGCCTGGAGTCGGGGTCCGATGACCTTC; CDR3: CAWSRGPMTF
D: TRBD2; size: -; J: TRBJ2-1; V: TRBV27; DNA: TGTGCCAGCAGTCCGATTAGCGGGGGCGCCTACAATGAGCAGTTCTTC; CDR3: CASSPISGGAYNEQFF
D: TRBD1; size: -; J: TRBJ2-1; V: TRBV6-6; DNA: TGTGCCAGCAGTCAGGACAGGGTTCCACAACCAGGGGGCGATGAGCAGTTCTTC; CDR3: CASSQDRVPQPGGDEQFF
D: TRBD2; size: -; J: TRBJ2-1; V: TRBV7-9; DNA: TGTGCCAGCAGCTTGAGGCTAGCGGGAGGGGATGAGCAGTTCTTC; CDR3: CASSLRLAGGDEQFF
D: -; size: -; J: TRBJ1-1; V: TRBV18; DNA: TGTGCCAGCTCACCCCAAAAGGGAGCGCTTAAAGGGGAAGCTTTCTTT; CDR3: CASSPQKGALKGEAFF
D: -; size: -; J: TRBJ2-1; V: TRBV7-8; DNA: TGTGCCAGCAGCTTCGGAGGTGGGGGGATTGAGCAGTTCTTC; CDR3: CASSFGGGGIEQFF
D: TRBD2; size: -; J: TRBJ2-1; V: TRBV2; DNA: TGTGCCAGCAAGCGGGAACGTGTCTCCAATGAGCAGTTCTTC; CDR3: CASKRERVSNEQFF
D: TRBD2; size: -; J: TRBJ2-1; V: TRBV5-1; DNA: TGCGCCAGCAGCTTAGCGGGGAGCTCCTACAATGAGCAGTTCTTC; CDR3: CASSLAGSSYNEQFF
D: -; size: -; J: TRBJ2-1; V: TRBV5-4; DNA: TGTGCCAGCAGCCCCGCCGGGTTAAGCGGCAGTGAGCAGTTCTTC; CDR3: CASSPAGLSGSEQFF
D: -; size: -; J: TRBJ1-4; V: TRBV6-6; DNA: TGTGCCAGCAGAGAGCAGGGTGATGAAAAACTGTTTTTT; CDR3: CASREQGDEKLFF
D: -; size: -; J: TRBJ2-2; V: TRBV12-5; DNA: TGTGCTAGTGGTTTGGACCTGACAGGAACATACATGAACCCCGGGGAGCTGTTTTTT; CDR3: CASGLDLTGTYMNPGELFF
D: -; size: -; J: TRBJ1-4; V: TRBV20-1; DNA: TGCAGTGGCCCTATAGATGAAAAACTGTTTTTT; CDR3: CSGPIDEKLFF
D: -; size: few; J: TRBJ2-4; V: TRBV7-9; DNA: TGTGCCAGCAGCTTATCACTGTTGAATACCAAAAACATTCAGTACTTC; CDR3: CASSLSLLNTKNIQYF